A selection of T cell receptor beta chains follows, all from one sample in a study of cytomegalovirus exposure and HLA in healthy donors. The repertoire was sequenced with immunoSEQ multiplex PCR; TCRdb's copy has only in-frame clones and lacks some. The data contain 90,000 to 110,000 clones, 88% of them singletons. The sample consisted of PBMCs. These receptor sequences come from a woman aged 18-35 years in good health and CMV-seronegative. CDR3s include the opening cysteine and the closing phenylalanine or tryptophan. A D gene is named only where the DNA matches it firmly. Only part of the rows carry a size: once, few, many, or a class if the clone is expanded.

>TRBV4-2|NA|NA|TRBJ2-5
TGTGCCAGCAGCCAAGACGGAACTAGCCCAGAGACCCAGTACTTC
CASSQDGTSPETQYF
>TRBV4-2|TRBD2|NA|TRBJ2-5
TGTGCCAGCAGCCAAGAGCGGCTAGCGGAAGAGACCCAGTACTTC
CASSQERLAEETQYF
>TRBV14|TRBD2|NA|TRBJ2-1
TGTGCCAGCAGCCAAGATCAGCCCCGGGCGGGAGGGCCACGGGAGCAGTTCTTC
CASSQDQPRAGGPREQFF
>TRBV9|TRBD1|NA|TRBJ2-7
TGTGCCAGCAGCGTTGGACAGGGAGGAGGGTACGAGCAGTACTTC
CASSVGQGGGYEQYF
>TRBV6-5|NA|once|TRBJ2-3
TGTGCCAGCAGTTACTCGAGTAGTGGGGGGGATACGCAGTATTTT
CASSYSSSGGDTQYF
>TRBV2|TRBD2|NA|TRBJ2-7
TGTGCCAGCTCCCACGGGCGGGGAGCGGGGGGTTTATACGAGCAGTACTTC
CASSHGRGAGGLYEQYF
>TRBV9|NA|NA|TRBJ2-3
TGTGCCAGCAGCGTAGGGGGGGGCAAACGGGATACGCAGTATTTT
CASSVGGGKRDTQYF
>TRBV28|NA|NA|TRBJ1-2
TGTGCCAGCAGTTTATTTACGGGGGTGGGGCTGGGGGGCTACACCTTC
CASSLFTGVGLGGYTF
>TRBV30|NA|NA|TRBJ1-5
TGTGCCTGGAGGCCGGGGGGAGGGAATCAGCCCCAGCATTTT
CAWRPGGGNQPQHF
>TRBV27|TRBD2|NA|TRBJ2-1
TGTGCCAGCAGACCTACGCTACGGGGTTGGGAGGGGCCGAACAATGAGCAGTTCTTC
CASRPTLRGWEGPNNEQFF
>TRBV7-2|NA|NA|TRBJ2-7
TGTGCCAGCAGCTTATTGGCAGGGTTCCACGAGCAGTACTTC
CASSLLAGFHEQYF
>TRBV28|NA|NA|TRBJ1-6
TGTGCCAGCACCCAGGGAGGCAATTCACCCCTCCACTTT
CASTQGGNSPLHF
>TRBV7-8|NA|NA|TRBJ1-2
TGTGCCAGCAGCTCTTTGGGGGGGGGCTTAATGGGGACTAACTATGGCTACACCTTC
CASSSLGGGLMGTNYGYTF
>TRBV5-1|TRBD1|NA|TRBJ2-6
TGCGCCAGCAGCTCCGGGACAGGGGCTGGGGCCAACGTCCTGACTTTC
CASSSGTGAGANVLTF
>TRBV28|TRBD2|NA|TRBJ2-7
TGTGCCAGCAGTAACCAAGGGTCGCTAGCGGGAGAATTC
CASSNQGSLAGEF
>TRBV4-3|TRBD1|NA|TRBJ1-5
TGCGCCAGCAGCCAAGACCCGACAGGGGGCCTACAGCCCCAGCATTTT
CASSQDPTGGLQPQHF
>TRBV13|TRBD1|NA|TRBJ2-1
TGTGCCAGCAGCGCCAGGACAGGGTGGGATGAGCAGTTCTTC
CASSARTGWDEQFF
>TRBV6-6|NA|NA|TRBJ1-2
TGTGCCAGCAGTTTTGGCGGGGGCTACACCTTC
CASSFGGGYTF
>TRBV19|NA|NA|TRBJ1-4
TGTGCCAGTAGTCGGGGGGCAGAAAAACTGTTTTTT
CASSRGAEKLFF
>TRBV11-3|NA|few|TRBJ2-5
TGTGCCAGCAGCTCCTACGAGTCGGGGGAGACCCAGTACTTC
CASSSYESGETQYF
>TRBV5-8|NA|NA|TRBJ1-5
TGTGCCAGCAGCTTGGGGTCGGGGATCAATCAGCCCCAGCATTTT
CASSLGSGINQPQHF
>TRBV28|NA|NA|TRBJ1-2
TGTGCCAGCAATACCCCGGTTGGGAGCCTTGGGGGCTACACCTTC
CASNTPVGSLGGYTF
>TRBV2|TRBD1|few|TRBJ2-1
TGTGCCAGCACCCGGGACAGGGGCTACAATGAGCAGTTCTTC
CASTRDRGYNEQFF
>TRBV4-2|TRBD2|NA|TRBJ2-7
TGTGCCAGCAGCCATGCAACCGGGACTACGGCCTACGAGCAGTACTTC
CASSHATGTTAYEQYF
>TRBV27|TRBD2|NA|TRBJ2-2
TGTGCCAGCAGTTTCGGGACTAGCGGAGCCACCGGGGAGCTGTTTTTT
CASSFGTSGATGELFF
>TRBV2|NA|NA|TRBJ2-5
TGTGCTAGCAGTTCCCTGGCGGGGACCCAGTACTTC
CASSSLAGTQYF
>TRBV10-3|NA|NA|TRBJ2-7
TGTGCCATCAGTGAGTCTCGCAGGGACGAGCAGTACTTC
CAISESRRDEQYF
>TRBV7-4|TRBD2|NA|TRBJ2-7
TGTGCCAGCATGTCACGAGCGGGACCTGAGTACGAGCAGTACTTC
CASMSRAGPEYEQYF
>TRBV30|NA|NA|TRBJ1-5
TGTGCCTGGAGCGCCCCGCCTGACAGCTATAGCAATCAGCCCCAGCATTTT
CAWSAPPDSYSNQPQHF
>TRBV5-4|TRBD2|NA|TRBJ2-7
TGTGCCAGCAGCCCAGGAGCGGGAGGGGCCTACGAGCAGTACTTC
CASSPGAGGAYEQYF
>TRBV6-1|NA|NA|TRBJ2-6
TGTGCCACCAGAAGGTACAGCTCTGGGGCCAACGTCCTGACTTTC
CATRRYSSGANVLTF
>TRBV2|NA|few|TRBJ1-5
TGTGCCAGCAGACCCGGGAGGGAGCTTTGGGCCCAGCATTTT
CASRPGRELWAQHF
>TRBV15|TRBD1|NA|TRBJ1-5
TGTGCCTCTCAGAGCGGACAGGATCAGCCCCAGCATTTT
CASQSGQDQPQHF
>TRBV7-6|TRBD1|NA|TRBJ2-5
TGTGCCAGCAGCTTAGTACAGGGGCGCCAAGAGACCCAGTACTTC
CASSLVQGRQETQYF
>TRBV10-3|NA|NA|TRBJ2-7
TGTGCCATCACCCCACAGACAAACCACGAGCAGTACTTC
CAITPQTNHEQYF
>TRBV9|NA|NA|TRBJ1-1
TGTGCCAGCAGCGTAGAGGGGGGGTCTGAAGCTTTCTTT
CASSVEGGSEAFF
>TRBV2|NA|NA|TRBJ2-6
TGTGCCAGCAGTGAAGCGCACCTAAGACAGGCTGGGGCCAACGTCCTGACTTTC
CASSEAHLRQAGANVLTF
>TRBV6-5|TRBD1|NA|TRBJ2-2
TGTGCCAGCCGATCCTCCGGGACAGGGGTCGGGGAGCTGTTTTTT
CASRSSGTGVGELFF
>TRBV2|TRBD1|NA|TRBJ1-2
TGTGCCAGCAGGGCAGACAGGGTTGAAGGCTACACCTTC
CASRADRVEGYTF
>TRBV4-2|TRBD2|NA|TRBJ2-5
TGTGCCAGCAGTCACGGACTAGCGGGGGGCCTATCTCAAGAGACCCAGTACTTC
CASSHGLAGGLSQETQYF
>TRBV2|NA|NA|TRBJ2-2
TGTGCCAGCAGTCCCTCGCGGGGTACCATCGGGGAGCTGTTTTTT
CASSPSRGTIGELFF
>TRBV2|TRBD1|NA|TRBJ2-1
TGTGCCAGCACCTCCCGACAGGGGGCGCCCGGAGTCAATGAGCAGTTCTTC
CASTSRQGAPGVNEQFF
>TRBV2|NA|few|TRBJ1-3
TGTGCCAGCAGGAGCACAGGCTCTGGAAACACCATATATTTT
CASRSTGSGNTIYF
>TRBV29-1|NA|NA|TRBJ2-7
TGCAGCGTTGGCAGCGGGCATGCCTACGAGCAGTACTTC
CSVGSGHAYEQYF
>TRBV5-1|NA|NA|TRBJ2-2
TGCGCCAGCAGCTTCACGGGACTTGGGAACACCGGGGAGCTGTTTTTT
CASSFTGLGNTGELFF
>TRBV7-9|NA|NA|TRBJ1-5
TGTGCCAGCAGCTATCAGGGGAGCAATCAGCCCCAGCATTTT
CASSYQGSNQPQHF
>TRBV19|NA|NA|TRBJ2-2
TGTGCCAGTTCAAAGTGGGGCAGGGGATTTACCGGGGAGCTGTTTTTT
CASSKWGRGFTGELFF
>TRBV6-5|TRBD2|once|TRBJ2-1
TGTGCCAGCATACCACTAGCGGGGAACAATGAGCAGTTCTTC
CASIPLAGNNEQFF
>TRBV28|TRBD1|NA|TRBJ2-5
TGTGCCAGCAGTTTCCCCCCATCAGGGACAGGACAAGAGACCCAGTACTTC
CASSFPPSGTGQETQYF
>TRBV19|NA|NA|TRBJ1-4
TGTGCCAGTGAGGGCCGGGACAACCCTAATGAAAAACTGTTTTTT
CASEGRDNPNEKLFF
>TRBV30|TRBD1|few|TRBJ1-4
TGTGCCTGGAGTGACGGGACAGCTAATGAAAAACTGTTTTTT
CAWSDGTANEKLFF
>TRBV5-1|TRBD1|NA|TRBJ2-1
TGCGCCAGCAGCTCCACGGGACAGGGGTACAATGAGCAGTTCTTC
CASSSTGQGYNEQFF
>TRBV7-3|NA|NA|TRBJ2-1
TGTGCCAGCAGCCTACCGGGACAAGGCAATGAGCAGTTCTTC
CASSLPGQGNEQFF
>TRBV5-1|TRBD2|NA|TRBJ2-5
TGCGCCAGCAGCGCGGGTTGGGGGAGGGCGGCGGATCAAGAGACCCAGTACTTC
CASSAGWGRAADQETQYF
>TRBV2|NA|few|TRBJ2-7
TGTGCCAGCAGTGGAGTAGGCAGGGGAATGGACGAGCAGTACTTC
CASSGVGRGMDEQYF
>TRBV27|NA|NA|TRBJ2-7
TGTGCCAGCAGTCCCGGGATCCCAGTTGATTACGAGCAGTACTTC
CASSPGIPVDYEQYF
>TRBV2|NA|NA|TRBJ1-1
TGTGCCAGTGGGGGGGGCCCAAACACTGAAGCTTTCTTT
CASGGGPNTEAFF
>TRBV6-6|TRBD1|NA|TRBJ1-2
TGTGCCAGCAGGCTGACAGGGATCTATGGCTACACCTTC
CASRLTGIYGYTF
>TRBV10-3|TRBD1|NA|TRBJ1-1
TGTGCCATCAGCCCCAGGACAGGGAACACTGAAGCTTTCTTT
CAISPRTGNTEAFF